This T cell receptor beta chain was observed in a study of T cell clusters in autoimmune cytopenias. One tube held mixed TRB-A and TRB-B primer pools for touch-down PCR. From the multiplex PCR reads, TCRdb lists one entry per CDR3 protein and no DNA. In all, the sample yields 5,000 to 6,500 distinct CDR3 sequences. CDR1 and CDR2 from the germline V gene are SGHKS and YYEKEE (reference sequence). The CDR3 totals 13 residues. Judged by frequency, this clonotype is medium-sized. About 37,500 genome equivalents of blood DNA were amplified for TRB. These data were also reused for a study on T cell repertoires in aging, cancer and after chemotherapy. That report notes: Repeat sampling of healthy donors over several months to years showed clear clonal overlap.

This TCR was recovered from a human donor in good health. The sequencing input was peripheral blood. The chain combines TRBV5-5 with TRBJ2-1. CDR3 region: CASSPYLWGEQFF.